This T cell receptor (beta chain) was obtained from a study of T cells expressing NK-cell markers. At the level of the study: HCMV seropositivity marked most of the eight sequenced donors; one was seronegative.

Using the 5' RACE reads, TCRdb records one entry per CDR3 protein without DNA. Its listing shows some 440,000 distinct CDR3 sequences. A remark on this clonotype: As yet, its antigen is unknown.

Per germline, CDR1 SGHAT and CDR2 FQNNGV. This CDR3 comprises 18 residues. Study-wide results and caveats: In a handful of donors, these clonotypes also led the CD3+CD56-NKG2C+ fraction.

The receptor's source is a woman in her forties or fifties in good health. The sequencing sample was made of blood T cells: a sorted CD56 or NKG2C T cell subset, CD4+ or CD8+ T cells, or bulk PBMC T cells (not recorded which). The chain joins TRBV11-2 to TRBJ1-3; the TCRdb D gene call, TRBD1, has no DNA to confirm it. The CDR3 reads CASSLTPGIQGPGNTIYF.